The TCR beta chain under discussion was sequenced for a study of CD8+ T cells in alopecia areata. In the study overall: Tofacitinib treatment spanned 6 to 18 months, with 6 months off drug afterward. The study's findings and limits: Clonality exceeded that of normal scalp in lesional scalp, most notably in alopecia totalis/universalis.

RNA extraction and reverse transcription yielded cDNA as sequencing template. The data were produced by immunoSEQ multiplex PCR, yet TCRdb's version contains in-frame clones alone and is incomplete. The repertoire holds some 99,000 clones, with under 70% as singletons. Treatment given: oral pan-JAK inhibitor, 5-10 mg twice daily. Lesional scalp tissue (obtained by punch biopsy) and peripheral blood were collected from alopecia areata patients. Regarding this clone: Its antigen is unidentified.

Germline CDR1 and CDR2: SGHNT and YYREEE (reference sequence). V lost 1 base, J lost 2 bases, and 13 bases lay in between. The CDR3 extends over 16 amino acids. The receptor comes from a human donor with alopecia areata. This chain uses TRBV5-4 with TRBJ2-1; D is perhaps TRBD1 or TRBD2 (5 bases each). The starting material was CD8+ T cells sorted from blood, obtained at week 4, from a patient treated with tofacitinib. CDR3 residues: CASSLSNPGPYNEQFF. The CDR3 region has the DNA TGTGCCAGCAGCTTGAGCAACCCGGGACCCTACAATGAGCAGTTCTTC.